A selection of T cell receptor beta chains follows, all from one sample in a study of OX40 agonist ivuxolimab in advanced cancers. Generated by immunoSEQ multiplex PCR, the TCRdb table keeps only in-frame clones and is missing some. The table records more than 45,000 clones, 89% of them present only once. The sequencing used CD4+ or CD8+ T cells sorted from blood, collected in a trial of the OX40 agonist ivuxolimab. Receptor source: an adult with an advanced solid tumor such as melanoma, head and neck, liver or kidney cancer. Both conserved end residues are part of each CDR3. A D gene is named only where the DNA matches it firmly. Clone size is shown for a subset of rows, as once, few, many or a class of expanded clone.

>TRBV6-5|TRBJ2-5|.|.
CASSYSQLQETQYF
TGTGCCAGCAGTTACTCGCAACTACAAGAGACCCAGTACTTC
>TRBV28|TRBJ2-7|TRBD2|.
CASSSLSGSWYEQYF
TGTGCCAGCAGTTCCCTTAGCGGGAGCTGGTACGAGCAGTACTTC
>TRBV7-2|TRBJ2-2|.|.
CASSRTSTGELFF
TGTGCCAGCAGTCGGACTTCCACCGGGGAGCTGTTTTTT
>TRBV7-8|TRBJ2-2|.|.
CASSGYSGNTGELFF
TGTGCCAGCAGCGGATATAGCGGAAACACCGGGGAGCTGTTTTTT
>TRBV30|TRBJ2-7|.|.
CAWGALGRLTYEQYF
TGTGCCTGGGGAGCTTTGGGGCGCCTGACCTACGAGCAGTACTTC
>TRBV19|TRBJ2-5|.|.
CASTQRFSGRGQETQYF
TGTGCCAGTACTCAACGATTCAGCGGACGGGGCCAAGAGACCCAGTACTTC
>TRBV4-2|TRBJ2-1|TRBD2|.
CASSQGTSSYNEQFF
TGTGCCAGCAGCCAAGGGACTAGCTCCTACAATGAGCAGTTCTTC
>TRBV28|TRBJ1-5|.|.
CASSLWAERKPQHF
TGTGCCAGCAGTTTATGGGCGGAACGGAAGCCCCAGCATTTT
>TRBV2|TRBJ2-5|TRBD2|.
CASSDRYSGLAGGPSTETQYF
TGTGCCAGCAGTGACCGATATTCCGGACTAGCGGGAGGGCCCTCGACAGAGACCCAGTACTTC
>TRBV28|TRBJ1-1|.|.
CASTYGAEAFF
TGTGCCAGCACATACGGGGCTGAAGCTTTCTTT
>TRBV4-2|TRBJ1-1|.|few
CASSQERLAEAFF
TGTGCCAGCAGCCAAGAGCGTTTGGCTGAAGCTTTCTTT
>TRBV27|TRBJ2-1|.|.
CASIREKGHNEQFF
TGTGCCAGCATTAGGGAGAAGGGGCACAATGAGCAGTTCTTC
>TRBV9|TRBJ2-2|.|.
CASSGDWGANTGELFF
TGTGCCAGCAGCGGTGACTGGGGGGCGAACACCGGGGAGCTGTTTTTT
>TRBV7-8|TRBJ2-1|.|once
CASSLGGKQFF
TGTGCCAGCAGCTTAGGAGGCAAGCAGTTCTTC
>TRBV2|TRBJ1-2|TRBD1|.
CASKGYRDREANYGYTF
TGTGCCAGCAAAGGCTATCGGGACAGGGAGGCTAACTATGGCTACACCTTC
>TRBV28|TRBJ1-5|.|.
CASTAPTAASNQPQHF
TGTGCCAGCACCGCCCCCACAGCGGCGAGCAATCAGCCCCAGCATTTT
>TRBV19|TRBJ1-5|TRBD1|.
CASNVFGQGGQPQHF
TGTGCCAGTAACGTGTTCGGACAGGGGGGGCAGCCCCAGCATTTT
>TRBV6-5|TRBJ1-4|.|.
CASSSSRSTNEKLFF
TGTGCCAGCAGTTCATCCCGGTCAACTAATGAAAAACTGTTTTTT
>TRBV7-9|TRBJ1-2|.|few
CASSRGGIYGYTF
TGTGCCAGCAGCCGGGGGGGAATCTATGGCTACACCTTC
>TRBV7-3|TRBJ2-1|.|few
CASSFTSSSYNEQFF
TGTGCCAGCAGCTTTACTTCCAGCTCCTACAATGAGCAGTTCTTC
>TRBV19|TRBJ2-7|TRBD1|.
CASSMGQGYEQYF
TGTGCCAGTAGTATGGGACAGGGGTACGAGCAGTACTTC
>TRBV7-2|TRBJ2-1|.|.
CASSLVGSPYNEQFF
TGTGCCAGCAGCTTAGTGGGTAGTCCCTACAATGAGCAGTTCTTC